What follows describes a single T cell receptor beta chain. It lacks a known antigen. Base qualities are not recorded, but no much larger clone differs from it by a single base. The sample belongs to a study of OX40 agonist ivuxolimab in advanced cancers. Turning to the overall study: Ivuxolimab was an agonistic, fully human IgG2 monoclonal antibody directed against OX40 (CD134), a costimulatory receptor. In the dose-escalation cohort, 70% to 90% of patients were male, and the mean age was 60 years with a range of roughly 23 to 79. The purpose of peripheral TCRbeta sequencing was to test whether ivuxolimab changed TCR sequence diversity and led to clonal T-cell expansion. Intravenous ivuxolimab was administered to patients every 2 weeks at six dose levels: 0.01, 0.1, 0.3, 1.5, 3 and 10 mg/kg. The monotherapy dose-escalation portion (N ≈ 52 patients) of the phase I ivuxolimab trial is reported in the paper. Prior anti-PD-1, anti-PD-L1 or anti-CTLA-4 therapy was permitted, and checkpoint inhibitors had been received by approximately 39% of dose-escalation patients. Of the roughly 51 patients in dose escalation, 19 had hepatocellular carcinoma, some 15 had melanoma, 9 had renal cell carcinoma and 9 had head and neck cancer. Three dose-escalation patients achieved partial responses, one with hepatocellular carcinoma and two with cutaneous melanoma.

Results and caveats for the whole study, not just this receptor: In the 0.1-3.0 mg/kg groups, partial responders had among the lowest normalized peripheral clonal expansion, particularly in CD8+ T cells. On average, CD8+ T cells showed more expanded clones than CD4+ T cells after ivuxolimab. Low levels of normalized T-cell clonal expansion were also shown by some nonresponding patients. Antigen specificity was not determined for the clonally expanded peripheral T cells. Clonal expansion of both CD4+ and CD8+ blood T cells was observed from baseline to week 6 at doses 0.1 to 3.0 mg/kg.

To sequence the TCRbeta CDR3 region, genomic DNA was isolated from the sorted cells. TCRbeta CDR3 regions were sequenced using the immunoSEQ Assay. TCRdb provides this immuneACCESS table in a form limited to in-frame rearrangements. Some clones are lacking; in checked studies, under half of them reflect an unresolved V gene, and why the rest are absent is not known. The sample data list about 77,000 clones, and over 70% of these were observed just once. The ten largest account for roughly 4.8% of the sample. The trial excluded patients who had a history of autoimmune disease or were on systemic immunosuppression. In every dose cohort, peripheral blood was drawn for TCR sequencing at baseline, cycle 4 day 1, and cycle 7 day 1. The samples were drawn from a first-in-human, open-label, multicenter phase I dose-escalation trial of ivuxolimab. The trial enrolled adults with locally advanced or metastatic head and neck squamous cell, hepatocellular, melanoma or renal cell carcinoma. Before TCR sequencing, CD4+ T cells and CD8+ T cells from peripheral blood were sorted into separate populations.

Spanning cysteine to phenylalanine, the CDR3 consists of 16 amino acids. Only CDR3 DNA is held: 48 bases, read in frame from base 1. V loses 6 bases of germline sequence and J loses 2 bases, and the interval between the two ends is 18 bases. Taken from the germline V gene, the CDR1 and CDR2 loops are LGHNA and YNFKEQ. Recombination joined TRBV4-2 with TRBJ2-3, and perhaps TRBD2 as D gene, on 7 matching bases. The input for sequencing was CD4+ or CD8+ T cells sorted from blood, taken in a trial of the OX40 agonist ivuxolimab. This sequence originates from an adult with an advanced solid tumor such as melanoma, head and neck, liver or kidney cancer. The CDR3 corresponds to CASRGRVGGPTDTQYF. The bases read TGTGCCAGCAGAGGTAGAGTGGGGGGGCCCACAGATACGCAGTATTTT.